This T cell receptor beta chain was captured in a study of cytomegalovirus exposure and HLA in healthy donors. Whole-study context: The use of the same platform for the approximately 130 validation repertoires and the approximately 690 first-cohort repertoires was reported by a later analysis. Study-wide points: Among TCR beta chains, those listed as cytomegalovirus-associated numbered around 180.

The CDR3 consists of 13 residues. The ends were cut back, 2 bases at V and 3 bases at J, with 7 bases in the middle. The germline V gene encodes CDR1 MNHEY and CDR2 SVGAGI. Data came from immunoSEQ multiplex PCR; TCRdb stores just in-frame clones and leaves some out. This sample has some 130,000 clones, with approximately 82% found just once. A single count supports this clone. The target antigen is unknown. The sequencing sample was made of PBMCs. The TCR originated in a man aged 25-40 years in good health and CMV-seropositive. J is TRBJ1-1 and V is TRBV6-5; D ambiguous. Written as DNA, the CDR3 is TGTGCCAGCAGTTACATACCGGACACTGAAGCTTTCTTT. Its translation is CASSYIPDTEAFF.